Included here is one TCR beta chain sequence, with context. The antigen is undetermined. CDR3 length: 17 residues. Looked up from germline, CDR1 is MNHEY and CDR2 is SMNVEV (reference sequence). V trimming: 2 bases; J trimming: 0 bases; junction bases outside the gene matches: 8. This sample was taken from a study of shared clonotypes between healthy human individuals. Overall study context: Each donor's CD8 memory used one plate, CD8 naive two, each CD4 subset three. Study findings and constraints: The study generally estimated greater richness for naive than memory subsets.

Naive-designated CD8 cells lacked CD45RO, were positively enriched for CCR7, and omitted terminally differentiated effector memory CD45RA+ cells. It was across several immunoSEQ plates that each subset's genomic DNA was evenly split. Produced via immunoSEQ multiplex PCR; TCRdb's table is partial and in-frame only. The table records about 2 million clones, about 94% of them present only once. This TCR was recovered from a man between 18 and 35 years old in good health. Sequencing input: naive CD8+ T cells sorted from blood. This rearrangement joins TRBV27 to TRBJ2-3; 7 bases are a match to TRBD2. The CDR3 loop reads CASSLMGGITSTDTQYF. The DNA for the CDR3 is TGTGCCAGCAGTTTAATGGGGGGGATTACTAGCACAGATACGCAGTATTTT.